The 15 T cell receptor beta chains below were found in one sample sequenced in a study of identical twins. TCRdb re-called the 5' RACE reads through MiXCR, storing one row per CDR3 protein. The table records some 730,000 distinct CDR3 sequences, around a sixth of them present only once. The same data also contributed to another study, on T cells expressing NK-cell markers.

Sequences were obtained from PBMCs. All receptors derive from a woman between 18 and 30 years old in good health.

Only a few counts were recorded for this clonotype. The rearrangement uses TRBV6-1 and TRBJ2-1; D is uncertain. V was clipped by 5 bases and J by 3 bases, with 8 bases between them. CDR3 size: 13 residues. Per germline, CDR1 MNHNS and CDR2 SASEGT. DNA of the CDR3: TGTGCCAGCAGTCCGAGTTACTACAATGAGCAGTTCTTC. Translation gives CASSPSYYNEQFF.

The chain has TRBV5-1 and TRBJ2-3, with a weak D call TRBD1 (9 bases). Deletions cut 4 bases from V and 3 bases from J, with 21 bases between. CDR3 length: 17 residues. Germline CDR1 is SGHRS and CDR2 is YFSETQ. CDR3 DNA sequence: TGCGCCAGCAGCCGGGAGGGACAGGGTGTGAGAACAGATACGCAGTATTTT. It yields the protein CASSREGQGVRTDTQYF.

V gene TRBV5-1 combines with J gene TRBJ2-2; D is uncertain. V was trimmed by 4 bases and J by 9 bases, leaving 10 bases between them. The CDR3 covers 12 residues. Germline-derived CDR1 and CDR2 are SGHRS and YFSETQ. The CDR3 sequence: CASSRENRELFF. CDR3 coding DNA: TGCGCCAGCAGCCGCGAGAACCGGGAGCTGTTTTTT. Drawing the rest from reference TRBV5-1 and TRBJ2-2, the complete variable domain is KAGVTQTPRYLIKTRGQQVTLSCSPISGHRSVSWYQQTPGQGLQFLFEYFSETQRNKGNFPGRFSGRQFSNSRSEMNVSTLELGDSALYLCASSRENRELFFGEGSRLTVL.

This clonotype was detected many times. V gene TRBV5-1 combines with J gene TRBJ2-3, with 11 positions matching TRBD2. Trimming took 4 bases from V and 2 from J; bases not matched to a gene: 3. This CDR3 contains 15 residues. In germline, CDR1 is SGHRS, CDR2 YFSETQ. CDR3 amino acids: CASSPGLAVTDTQYF. DNA for the CDR3: TGCGCCAGCAGCCCGGGACTAGCGGTCACAGATACGCAGTATTTT.

This rearrangement joins TRBV20-1 to TRBJ2-5; D is unresolved. This CDR3 is built from 13 residues. V lost 3 bases, J lost 4 bases, and 12 bases lay in between. The V gene's germline CDR1 is DFQATT and CDR2 SNEGSKA (reference sequence). The CDR3 DNA sequence: TGCAGTGCTAGGGCTAGAATACGAGAGACCCAGTACTTC. Translation: CSARARIRETQYF.

The genes are TRBV29-1 and TRBJ2-7; 10 nucleotides align to TRBD1. Germline lookup yields CDR1 SQVTM and CDR2 ANQGSEA. Trimming at V came to 4 bases and at J to 5 bases, leaving 14 bases not matched to a gene. The CDR3 extends over 16 amino acids. CDR3: CSVARQGARSRHEQYF. CDR3 DNA: TGCAGCGTTGCCCGACAGGGGGCAAGGAGTCGCCACGAGCAGTACTTC.

The rearrangement joins TRBV6-2 or TRBV6-3 to TRBJ2-1, with TRBD2 matching over 14 bases. Germline loops: CDR1 MNHEY, CDR2 SVGEGT. The CDR3 loop spans 16 amino acids. The ends lost 0 bases at V and 8 bases at J; junction bases unmatched: 3. The CDR3 nucleotides read TGTGCCAGCAGTTACTCGACTAGCGGGAGGGACGATGAGCAGTTCTTC. Translated, it gives CASSYSTSGRDDEQFF.

This clonotype was observed a few times. The chain has TRBV5-1 and TRBJ2-3, with unresolved D. The V gene's germline CDR1 is SGHRS and CDR2 YFSETQ. V was shortened by 0 bases and J by 0 bases, with 11 bases between the two germline ends. This CDR3 has 16 residues. The CDR3 protein is CASSLGPRSSTDTQYF. CDR3 bases: TGCGCCAGCAGCTTGGGACCGCGGAGCAGCACAGATACGCAGTATTTT. The full variable domain, rest sourced from reference TRBV5-1 and TRBJ2-3, is KAGVTQTPRYLIKTRGQQVTLSCSPISGHRSVSWYQQTPGQGLQFLFEYFSETQRNKGNFPGRFSGRQFSNSRSEMNVSTLELGDSALYLCASSLGPRSSTDTQYFGPGTRLTVL.

V is TRBV6-2 or TRBV6-3 and J is TRBJ1-1; D is uncertain. The CDR3 spans 13 residues. The V end was cut by 2 bases, the J end by 7 bases, with 11 bases between. Germline CDR1 reads MNHEY; CDR2 reads SVGEGT. Here the CDR3 reads CASSYRTVFEAFF. The CDR3 bases are TGTGCCAGCAGTTACCGGACTGTTTTTGAAGCTTTCTTT.

V usage is TRBV15 and J usage is TRBJ2-1; D perhaps matches TRBD2 (5 bases). The CDR3 totals 12 residues. Germline CDR1 LNHNV, CDR2 YYDKDF (reference sequence). The V and J ends lost 3 bases and 8 bases respectively, with 8 bases between them. CDR3 loop: CATSRGRHEQFF. The CDR3 coding sequence is TGTGCCACCAGCAGGGGGAGACATGAGCAGTTCTTC.

This clonotype was seen a handful of times. V usage is TRBV18 and J usage is TRBJ1-2; no clear D gene. Trimming cost V 5 bases and J 3 bases, with 10 bases left between them. Per germline, CDR1 KGHSH and CDR2 LQKENI. This CDR3 is built from 13 residues. The CDR3 reads CASSTTSDYGYTF. CDR3 bases: TGTGCCAGCTCAACGACGTCTGACTATGGCTACACCTTC.

This clonotype was counted ten times or more. The CDR3 DNA reads TGTGCCATCAGTGAGGGTTCCGGGGAGCTGTTTTTT. It specifies CAISEGSGELFF. The chain has TRBV10-3 and TRBJ2-2, with unresolved D. Germline CDR1 and CDR2: ENHRY and SYGVKD. Trimming removed 2 bases at V and 6 bases at J, with 4 bases between. CDR3 length: 12 amino acids.

The genes are TRBV4-2 and TRBJ2-7, with unresolved D. Germline lookup yields CDR1 LGHNA and CDR2 YNFKEQ. V shed 4 bases and J shed 2 bases, with 9 bases lying between them. This CDR3 contains 13 residues. As DNA, the CDR3 is TGTGCCAGCAGCCCGATGGGCCCCTACGAGCAGTACTTC. It translates to CASSPMGPYEQYF.

The chain uses TRBV6-5 and TRBJ2-7, with TRBD1 matching over 8 bases. The CDR3 is 15 residues long. The germline CDR1 and CDR2 sequences are MNHEY and SVGAGI. The J segment lost 1 base and the V segment lost 1 base, leaving 3 bases of the junction unmatched. The CDR3 bases are TGTGCCAGCAGTTACTTGGACAGGGCTTCCTACGAGCAGTACTTC. Its translation: CASSYLDRASYEQYF.

This clonotype came up a few times. The CDR3 is CASSELWQTNEQFF. The CDR3 DNA reads as TGTGCCAGCAGTGAATTGTGGCAGACCAATGAGCAGTTCTTC. The chain uses TRBV25-1 and TRBJ2-1, with D hard to call. Germline V gene lookup returns CDR1 MGHDK and CDR2 SYGVNS. V lost 1 base, J lost 6 bases, and 10 bases lay in between. This CDR3 has 14 residues. Drawing the rest from reference TRBV25-1 and TRBJ2-1, the complete variable domain is EADIYQTPRYLVIGTGKKITLECSQTMGHDKMYWYQQDPGMELHLIHYSYGVNSTEKGDLSSESTVSRIRTEHFPLTLESARPSHTSQYLCASSELWQTNEQFFGPGTRLTVL.